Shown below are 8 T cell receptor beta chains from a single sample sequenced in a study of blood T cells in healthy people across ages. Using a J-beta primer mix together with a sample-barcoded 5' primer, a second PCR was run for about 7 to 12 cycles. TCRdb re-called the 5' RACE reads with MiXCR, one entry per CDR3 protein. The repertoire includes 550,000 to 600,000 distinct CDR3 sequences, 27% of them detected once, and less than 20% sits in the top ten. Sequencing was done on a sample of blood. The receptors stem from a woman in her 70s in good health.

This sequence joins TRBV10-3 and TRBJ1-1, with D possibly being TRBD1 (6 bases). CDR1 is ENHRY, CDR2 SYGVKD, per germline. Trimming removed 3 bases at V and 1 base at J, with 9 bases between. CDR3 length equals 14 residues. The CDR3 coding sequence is TGTGCCATCAGTGAAAACAGGGAGAACACTGAAGCTTTCTTT. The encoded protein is CAISENRENTEAFF.

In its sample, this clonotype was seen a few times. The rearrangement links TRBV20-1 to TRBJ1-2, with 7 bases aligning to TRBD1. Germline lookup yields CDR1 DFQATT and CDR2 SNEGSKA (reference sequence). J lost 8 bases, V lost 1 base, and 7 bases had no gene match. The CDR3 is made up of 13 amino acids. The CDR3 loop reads CSARGQGLGGYTF. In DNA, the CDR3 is TGCAGTGCTAGAGGACAGGGCTTGGGAGGCTACACCTTC.

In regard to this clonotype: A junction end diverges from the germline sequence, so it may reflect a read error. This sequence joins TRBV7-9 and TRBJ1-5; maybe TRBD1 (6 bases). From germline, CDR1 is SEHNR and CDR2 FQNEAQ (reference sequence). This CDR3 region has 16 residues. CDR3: CASSLEATGSNQPRHF. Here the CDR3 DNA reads TGTGCCAGCAGCTTAGAGGCTACAGGGAGCAATCAGCCCCGGCATTTT.

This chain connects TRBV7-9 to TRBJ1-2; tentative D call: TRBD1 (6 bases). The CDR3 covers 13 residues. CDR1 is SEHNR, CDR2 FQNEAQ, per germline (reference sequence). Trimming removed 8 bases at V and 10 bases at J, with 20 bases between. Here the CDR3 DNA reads TGTGCCAGCGGGATGACAGGACTAGAAGCCTACACCTTC. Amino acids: CASGMTGLEAYTF.

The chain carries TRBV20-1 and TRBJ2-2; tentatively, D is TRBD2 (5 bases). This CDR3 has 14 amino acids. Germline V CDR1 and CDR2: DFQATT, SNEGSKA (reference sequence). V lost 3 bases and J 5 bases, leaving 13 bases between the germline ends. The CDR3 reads CSASNVAGTGELFF. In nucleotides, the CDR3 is TGCAGTGCTAGTAACGTGGCGGGTACCGGGGAGCTGTTTTTT.

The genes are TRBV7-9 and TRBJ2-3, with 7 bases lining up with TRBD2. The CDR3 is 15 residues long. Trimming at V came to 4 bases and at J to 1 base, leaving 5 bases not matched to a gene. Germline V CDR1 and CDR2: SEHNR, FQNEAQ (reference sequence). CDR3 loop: CASSSGAGGTDTQYF. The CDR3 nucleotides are TGTGCCAGCAGCTCAGGTGCGGGGGGCACAGATACGCAGTATTTT.

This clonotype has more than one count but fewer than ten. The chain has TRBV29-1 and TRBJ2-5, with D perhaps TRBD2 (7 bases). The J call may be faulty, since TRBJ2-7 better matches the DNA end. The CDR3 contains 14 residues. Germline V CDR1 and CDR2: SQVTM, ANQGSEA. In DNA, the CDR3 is TGCAGCGTTAATAAGCGGGACAACTCCTACGAGCAGTACTTC. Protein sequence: CSVNKRDNSYEQYF.

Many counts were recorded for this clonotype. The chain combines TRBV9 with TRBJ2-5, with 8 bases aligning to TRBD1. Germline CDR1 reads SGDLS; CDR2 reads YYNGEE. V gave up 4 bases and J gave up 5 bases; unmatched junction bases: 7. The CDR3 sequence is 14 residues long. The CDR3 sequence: CASSSGQGWETQYF. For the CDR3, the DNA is TGTGCCAGCAGCTCAGGACAGGGTTGGGAGACCCAGTACTTC.